This entry features one T cell receptor (beta chain) sequence. How the authors handled the data: Reference gene primers were amplified, and this amplification served to estimate nucleated cell counts. TCRdb's copy holds only in-frame clones and misses some; the assay was immunoSEQ multiplex PCR. Clonal size and the V and J genes are those of that table, whereas D and trimming came from the DNA. The table shows about 42,000 clones, with approximately 88% occurring only once. This record belongs to a study of blood T cell repertoires in COVID-19. On the study more broadly: Whether acute or convalescent, the COVID-19 samples came from the United States, Italy and Spain. Nucleic acid was either cDNA or gDNA, and it came from T cells, B-cell-depleted T cells, or PBMCs.

The sample taken for sequencing was peripheral blood. The receptor's source is a human donor in a cohort sampled during active COVID-19.

This chain's CDR3 is CASSLSGNEKLFF. DNA for the CDR3: TGCGCCAGCAGCTTAAGCGGGAATGAAAAACTGTTTTTT. The chain links TRBV5-1 to TRBJ1-4, with D unresolved. CDR3 length: 13 residues. Trimming left V 2 bases short and J 5 bases short, with 7 bases between. Germline V gives CDR1 SGHRS, CDR2 YFSETQ. The full variable domain, with the rest looked up from reference TRBV5-1 and TRBJ1-4, is KAGVTQTPRYLIKTRGQQVTLSCSPISGHRSVSWYQQTPGQGLQFLFEYFSETQRNKGNFPGRFSGRQFSNSRSEMNVSTLELGDSALYLCASSLSGNEKLFFGSGTQLSVL.